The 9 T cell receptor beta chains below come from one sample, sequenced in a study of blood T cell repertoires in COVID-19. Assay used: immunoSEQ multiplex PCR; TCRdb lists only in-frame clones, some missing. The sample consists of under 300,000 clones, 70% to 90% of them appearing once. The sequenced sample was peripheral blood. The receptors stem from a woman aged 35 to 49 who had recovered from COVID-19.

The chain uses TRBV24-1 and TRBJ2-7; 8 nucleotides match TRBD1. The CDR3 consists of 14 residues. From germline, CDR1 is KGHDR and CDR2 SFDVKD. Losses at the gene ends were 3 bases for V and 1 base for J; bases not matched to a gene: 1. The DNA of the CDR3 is TGTGCCACCAGTGATGGACAGGGATCCTACGAGCAGTACTTC. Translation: CATSDGQGSYEQYF.

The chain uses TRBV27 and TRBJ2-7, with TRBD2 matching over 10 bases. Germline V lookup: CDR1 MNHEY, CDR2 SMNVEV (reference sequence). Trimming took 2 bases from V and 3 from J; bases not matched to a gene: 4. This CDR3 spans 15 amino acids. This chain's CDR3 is CASSLTSGNHYEQYF. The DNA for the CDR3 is TGTGCCAGCAGTTTAACTAGCGGGAACCACTACGAGCAGTACTTC.

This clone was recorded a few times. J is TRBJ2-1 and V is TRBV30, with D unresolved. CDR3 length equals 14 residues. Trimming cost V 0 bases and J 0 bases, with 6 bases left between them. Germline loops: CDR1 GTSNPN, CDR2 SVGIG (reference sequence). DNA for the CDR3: TGTGCCTGGAGTGTAGCGAGCTCCTACAATGAGCAGTTCTTC. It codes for CAWSVASSYNEQFF.

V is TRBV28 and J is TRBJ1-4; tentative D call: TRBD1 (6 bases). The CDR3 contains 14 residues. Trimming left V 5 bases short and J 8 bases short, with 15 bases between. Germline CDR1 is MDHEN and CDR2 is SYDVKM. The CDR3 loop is CASSRRGGQEKLFF. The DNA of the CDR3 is TGTGCCAGCAGTCGTAGGGGGGGGCAAGAAAAACTGTTTTTT.

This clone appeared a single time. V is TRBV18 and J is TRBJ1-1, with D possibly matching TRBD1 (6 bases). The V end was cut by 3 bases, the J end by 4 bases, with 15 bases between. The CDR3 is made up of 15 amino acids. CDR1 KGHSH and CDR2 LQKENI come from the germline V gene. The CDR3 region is CASSPAGGAGTEAFF. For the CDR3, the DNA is TGTGCCAGCTCACCGGCGGGGGGCGCAGGCACTGAAGCTTTCTTT.

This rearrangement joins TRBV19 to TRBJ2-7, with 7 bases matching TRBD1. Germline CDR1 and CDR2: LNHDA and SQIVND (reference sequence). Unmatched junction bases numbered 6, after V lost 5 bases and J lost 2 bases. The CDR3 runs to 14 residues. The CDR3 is CASSRTGRTYEQYF. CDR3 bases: TGTGCCAGTAGTCGGACAGGCCGTACCTACGAGCAGTACTTC.

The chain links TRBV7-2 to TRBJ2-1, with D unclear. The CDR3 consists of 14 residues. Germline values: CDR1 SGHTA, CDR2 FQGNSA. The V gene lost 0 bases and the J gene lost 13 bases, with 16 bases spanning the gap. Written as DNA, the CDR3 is TGTGCCAGCAGCTTAGCACACAGCAGGTCCCTTCAGTTCTTC. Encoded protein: CASSLAHSRSLQFF.

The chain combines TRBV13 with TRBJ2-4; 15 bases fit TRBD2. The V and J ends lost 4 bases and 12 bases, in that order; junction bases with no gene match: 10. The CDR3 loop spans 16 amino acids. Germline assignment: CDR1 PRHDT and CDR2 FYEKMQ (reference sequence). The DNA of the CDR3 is TGTGCCAGCAGCTCGGGACTAGCGGGGGGCCATCAGGCTCAGTACTTC. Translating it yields CASSSGLAGGHQAQYF.

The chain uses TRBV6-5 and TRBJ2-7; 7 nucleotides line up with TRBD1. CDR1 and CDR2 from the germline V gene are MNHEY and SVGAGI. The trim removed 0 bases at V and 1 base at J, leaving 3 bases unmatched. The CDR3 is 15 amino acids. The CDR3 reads CASSYSRDRSYEQYF. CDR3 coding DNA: TGTGCCAGCAGTTACTCCCGGGACAGATCCTACGAGCAGTACTTC.